Sequencing of this T cell receptor (beta chain) was carried out in a study of identical twins. Findings of the study overall: Memory repertoires lacked the insertion deficit that abundant cord blood beta clonotypes showed.

A universal primer binding site was introduced by template switching. The final cDNA contained unique molecular identifiers. TCRdb reprocessed the 5' RACE reads with MiXCR, giving one entry per CDR3 protein. The data contain roughly 750,000 distinct CDR3 sequences, 21% of them singletons. About this clonotype: Antigen specificity is unknown.

The CDR3 is 13 residues long. In germline, CDR1 is WNHNN, CDR2 SYGVQD (reference sequence). V was cut by 6 bases and J by 5 bases, with 13 bases left in between. A further study also used this sample, focusing on T cells expressing NK-cell markers. That work adds: In a few donors, dominant clonotypes made up about 28.3-65% of CD3+CD56-NKG2C+ cells. There remained a lack of clarity about HCMV specificity of expanded NKG2C+ T cell clones.

This rearrangement joins TRBV10-1 to TRBJ2-5; D remains unclear. Input material: PBMCs. This sequence was found in a young woman in good health. CDR3 bases: TGCGCCAGCAGCCAGACCCTAGGCGAGACCCAGTACTTC. It translates to CASSQTLGETQYF.